Reported below is one T cell receptor beta chain. Trimming cost V 5 bases and J 4 bases; bases outside gene matches: 7. Germline-derived CDR1 and CDR2 are SGHVS and FQNEAQ. The CDR3 sequence is 16 residues long. How the authors handled the data: Nucleated cell counts were estimated from reference gene primer amplification. Assay used: immunoSEQ multiplex PCR; TCRdb lists only in-frame clones, some missing. From that table come the V and J calls and clone size; the DNA was used to work out D and trimming. In the table there are over 150,000 clones, approximately 82% of which are singletons. These data originate in a study of blood T cell repertoires in COVID-19. On the study more broadly: Samples representing acute and convalescent COVID-19 were sourced from the United States, Italy and Spain. PBMCs, B-cell-depleted T cells, or T cells were the source of the cDNA or gDNA that made up the material.

The chain recombines TRBV7-8 with TRBJ2-2; 10 bases match TRBD1. This receptor was obtained from a human donor with acute or convalescent COVID-19. The donor label of this sample is uncertain. Sequenced: peripheral blood. CDR3 bases: TGTGCCAGCAGCGTGACAGGGGGCGCGAGCACCGGGGAGCTGTTTTTT. As protein: CASSVTGGASTGELFF.